These 31 T cell receptor beta chains originate from one sample sequenced in a study of blood T cell repertoires in COVID-19. Assay: immunoSEQ multiplex PCR; the TCRdb copy retains only in-frame clones and omits some. The sample includes about 340,000 clones, more than 85% of them seen just once. The sample was PBMCs or T cells enriched from blood (not recorded which). These receptors were collected from a woman aged 25 to 39 who had recovered from COVID-19.

This clone occurred once. This chain uses TRBV3-1 (or the pseudogene TRBV3-2) with TRBJ1-2, with 7 bases that match TRBD1. V lost 3 bases and J lost 8; bases outside the gene matches: 9. The CDR3 consists of 14 residues. Germline V lookup: CDR1 LGHDT, CDR2 YNNKEL (reference sequence). Here the CDR3 DNA reads TGTGCCAGCAGCCACGGACAGGCCTCTATGGGCTACACCTTC. It encodes CASSHGQASMGYTF.

The rearrangement links TRBV7-2 to TRBJ2-4, with D possibly being TRBD2 (7 bases). The CDR3 loop spans 17 amino acids. Trimming removed 1 base at V and 2 bases at J, with 15 bases between. CDR1 SGHTA and CDR2 FQGNSA come from the germline V gene. CDR3 coding DNA: TGTGCCAGCAGCTTAGTTTCTGCGGGGGCACCCAAAAACATTCAGTACTTC. It codes for CASSLVSAGAPKNIQYF.

The CDR3 loop reads CASSVAGAQNEYF. The CDR3 nucleotides are TGTGCCAGCAGTGTTGCAGGGGCGCAAAATGAGTACTTC. The chain links TRBV2 to TRBJ2-7; tentatively, D is TRBD1 (6 bases). Germline V gives CDR1 SNHLY, CDR2 FYNNEI. Deletions cut 4 bases from V and 11 bases from J, with 18 bases between. The CDR3 is made up of 13 amino acids. The complete variable domain, with remaining parts taken from reference TRBV2 and TRBJ2-7, reads EPEVTQTPSHQVTQMGQEVILRCVPISNHLYFYWYRQILGQKVEFLVSFYNNEISEKSEIFDDQFSVERPDGSNFTLKIRSTKLEDSAMYFCASSVAGAQNEYFGPGTRLTVT.

This sequence joins TRBV10-3 and TRBJ1-1; maybe TRBD1 (6 bases). V lost 6 bases, J lost 11 bases, and 19 bases lay in between. CDR1 ENHRY and CDR2 SYGVKD come from the germline V gene. The CDR3 runs to 13 residues. As DNA, the CDR3 is TGTGCCATCAGGGAGGGACAACCATATCCCGCTTTCTTT. Its protein product is CAIREGQPYPAFF.

The chain is built from TRBV7-2 and TRBJ2-3, with TRBD1 matching 8 bases. The CDR3 contains 15 residues. Trimming at V came to 5 bases and at J to 5 bases, leaving 9 bases not matched to a gene. Germline lookup yields CDR1 SGHTA and CDR2 FQGNSA. CDR3 coding DNA: TGTGCCAGCAGCGCGGACAGGGCGCTAAAAGATACGCAGTATTTT. It translates to CASSADRALKDTQYF.

This chain joins TRBV28 and TRBJ1-1; tentatively, D is TRBD1 (6 bases). The ends were cut back, 4 bases at V and 7 bases at J, with 13 bases in the middle. There are 13 residues in the CDR3. CDR1 is MDHEN and CDR2 is SYDVKM in the germline V gene. Here the CDR3 DNA reads TGTGCCAGCAGTTGGAACAGGGCAGGTGAAGCTTTCTTT. Its translation: CASSWNRAGEAFF.

The chain recombines TRBV4-3 with TRBJ1-2; TRBD1 aligns across 10 bases. CDR1 is LGHNA, CDR2 YSLEER, per germline. J lost 2 bases, V lost 4 bases, and 4 bases had no gene match. The length of the CDR3 is 15 residues. In DNA form, the CDR3 reads TGCGCCAGCAGCCGGGGGGACAGGGGCAACTATGGCTACACCTTC. Amino acids: CASSRGDRGNYGYTF.

V gene TRBV7-2 combines with J gene TRBJ2-7; 7 bases agree with TRBD2. The CDR3 consists of 16 residues. The V and J ends lost 4 bases and 0 bases, in that order; junction bases with no gene match: 9. The germline gives CDR1 SGHTA, CDR2 FQGNSA. The CDR3 DNA reads TGTGCCAGCAGCTCAGTGGGGACTACGCACTCCTACGAGCAGTACTTC. This codes for CASSSVGTTHSYEQYF.

The J gene is TRBJ2-7, the V gene TRBV3-1 (or the pseudogene TRBV3-2); D may be TRBD2 (5 bases). The CDR3 has 14 amino acids. CDR1 and CDR2 from the germline V gene are LGHDT and YNNKEL (reference sequence). With 1 base removed from V and 0 bases from J, the gap between germline ends came to 7 bases. DNA for the CDR3: TGTGCCAGCAGCCAAGGGGAGTCCTCCTACGAGCAGTACTTC. It is translated as CASSQGESSYEQYF.

This clone was counted between two and nine times. This chain uses TRBV10-3 with TRBJ2-3, with 7 bases fitting TRBD2. Germline trimming cut 3 bases from V and 8 bases from J; bases unmatched to any gene: 8. The CDR3 contains 14 residues. Germline assignment: CDR1 ENHRY and CDR2 SYGVKD. The CDR3 sequence: CAISEPTSDATQYF. CDR3 DNA sequence: TGTGCCATCAGTGAACCTACTAGCGATGCTACGCAGTATTTT.

The rearrangement links TRBV5-1 to TRBJ2-1; 7 bases map to TRBD1. Losses at the gene ends were 2 bases for V and 3 bases for J; bases not matched to a gene: 8. The germline V gene has CDR1 SGHRS and CDR2 YFSETQ. This CDR3 is 16 amino acids long. Here the CDR3 reads CASSLTGQEFYNEQFF. The DNA of the CDR3 is TGCGCCAGCAGCTTAACCGGACAGGAATTCTACAATGAGCAGTTCTTC.

This clone has more than one count but fewer than ten. In DNA form, the CDR3 reads TGTGCCAGCAGGATGACAGGGTCGGGTCACGAGCAGTACTTC. The encoded protein is CASRMTGSGHEQYF. The chain couples TRBV28 to TRBJ2-7, with 7 bases identical to TRBD1. Germline V gene data show CDR1 as MDHEN and CDR2 as SYDVKM. V shed 6 bases and J 5 bases; nucleotides not matched to a gene: 10. This CDR3 region has 14 residues. The variable domain in full, completed from reference TRBV28 and TRBJ2-7, reads DVKVTQSSRYLVKRTGEKVFLECVQDMDHENMFWYRQDPGLGLRLIYFSYDVKMKEKGDIPEGYSVSREKKERFSLILESASTNQTSMYLCASRMTGSGHEQYFGPGTRLTVT.

The V gene is TRBV7-8, the J gene TRBJ2-7, with 13 bases aligning to TRBD2. CDR1 is SGHVS and CDR2 is FQNEAQ in the germline V gene. CDR3 length: 18 residues. The junction had 11 bases not matched to a gene; V was cut back by 0 bases and J by 6 bases. The CDR3 region has the DNA TGTGCCAGCAGCTTAGCGTCCACTAGCGGGAGGGCCCAAAGCGAGCAGTACTTC. It translates to CASSLASTSGRAQSEQYF.

The chain combines TRBV7-3 with TRBJ2-7, with D possibly TRBD1 on 6 matching bases. The CDR3 is made up of 14 amino acids. Trimming left V 5 bases short and J 4 bases short, with 15 bases between. Germline lookup yields CDR1 SGHTA and CDR2 FQGTGA. CDR3 protein: CASSRQGPNYEQYF. CDR3 nucleotides: TGTGCCAGCAGCCGCCAGGGGCCGAATTACGAGCAGTACTTC.

The rearrangement joins TRBV28 to TRBJ1-2; D possibly corresponds to TRBD1 (6 bases). In germline, CDR1 is MDHEN, CDR2 SYDVKM. Trimming removed 5 bases at V and 10 bases at J, with 23 bases between. The CDR3 is 15 residues long. CDR3 sequence reads: CASSPLRGISRDYTF. The DNA for the CDR3 is TGTGCCAGCAGTCCCCTTAGGGGGATCTCTCGGGACTACACCTTC.

The rearrangement joins TRBV27 to TRBJ2-5; 9 positions agree with TRBD2. Germline V gene sequence: CDR1 MNHEY, CDR2 SMNVEV (reference sequence). This CDR3 comprises 15 residues. V lost 4 bases, J lost 5 bases, and 8 bases stayed unmatched. CDR3 nucleotide sequence: TGTGCCAGCAGTTATCTAGCGGGGTCGGGTGAGACCCAGTACTTC. Protein sequence: CASSYLAGSGETQYF.

The rearrangement uses TRBV12-3 or TRBV12-4 and TRBJ2-1; no definite D call. Trimming removed 7 bases at V and 7 bases at J, with 14 bases between. CDR3 length: 13 amino acids. The CDR3 sequence: CASTSSGRNEQFF. CDR3 DNA: TGTGCCAGCACCTCCTCTGGGCGTAATGAGCAGTTCTTC.

V is TRBV5-1 and J is TRBJ2-3, with 12 nucleotides matching TRBD1. Germline V CDR1 and CDR2: SGHRS, YFSETQ. V lost 7 bases and J lost 4; bases outside the gene matches: 10. The CDR3 loop spans 16 amino acids. The CDR3 DNA reads TGCGCCAGCTCTATTACCGGGACAGGGGGCCCAGATACGCAGTATTTT. Protein sequence: CASSITGTGGPDTQYF.

The CDR3 sequence: CASSIGSPRGASNYEQYF. The CDR3 region has the DNA TGTGCCAGTAGTATAGGTTCTCCCCGGGGGGCCTCAAACTACGAGCAGTACTTC. The chain uses TRBV19 and TRBJ2-7; a weak D match, TRBD2 (7 bases). The V gene's germline CDR1 is LNHDA and CDR2 SQIVND (reference sequence). CDR3 size: 18 residues. The V end was cut by 1 base, the J end by 3 bases, with 22 bases between.

The chain employs TRBV9 and TRBJ2-6; 7 positions match TRBD1. The germline V gene has CDR1 SGDLS and CDR2 YYNGEE. Germline trimming cut 5 bases from V and 1 base from J; bases unmatched to any gene: 15. The CDR3 length is 19 residues. CDR3: CASSYSRDSRLSGANVLTF. CDR3 in DNA: TGTGCCAGCAGTTATAGCCGGGACAGCCGATTATCTGGGGCCAACGTCCTGACTTTC.

V gene TRBV24-1 combines with J gene TRBJ1-2; tentatively, D is TRBD1 (5 bases). Trimming pared 5 bases from V and 5 bases from J, leaving 11 bases between. Per germline, CDR1 KGHDR and CDR2 SFDVKD. The CDR3 is 13 amino acids. Here the CDR3 reads CATSGRQPYGYTF. The CDR3 nucleotides are TGTGCCACCAGTGGGAGACAGCCTTATGGCTACACCTTC.

In regard to this clone: The same CDR3 also results from other DNA sequences found in this sample. The gene calls are TRBV12-3 or TRBV12-4 and TRBJ1-2; TRBD1 matches 10 bases. V shed 5 bases and J 6 bases; nucleotides not matched to a gene: 3. CDR3 length: 13 amino acids. The CDR3 sequence: CASSPGTGDGYTF. CDR3 DNA: TGTGCCAGCAGTCCCGGGACAGGGGATGGCTACACCTTC.

The gene calls are TRBV7-9 and TRBJ1-5; tentative D call: TRBD1 (6 bases). Germline V gives CDR1 SEHNR, CDR2 FQNEAQ (reference sequence). The CDR3 contains 15 residues. The ends were cut back, 1 base at V and 5 bases at J, with 12 bases in the middle. The CDR3, as DNA: TGTGCCAGCAGCTTAGGTACAGGGTTAGATCAGCCCCAGCATTTT. Translated, it gives CASSLGTGLDQPQHF.

This clone was observed a single time. This rearrangement joins TRBV3-1 (or the pseudogene TRBV3-2) to TRBJ1-2; TRBD1 agrees at 8 bases. The ends lost 0 bases at V and 8 bases at J; junction bases unmatched: 8. Germline V gene lookup returns CDR1 LGHDT and CDR2 YNNKEL (reference sequence). CDR3 length equals 15 residues. In nucleotides, the CDR3 is TGTGCCAGCAGCCAAGACGTCAGGGGGCGGGTCGGCTACACCTTC. It is translated as CASSQDVRGRVGYTF.

This clone was detected only once. This chain joins TRBV10-3 and TRBJ2-1, with 10 bases matching TRBD2. J was trimmed by 10 bases and V by 7 bases; bases with no gene match: 13. This CDR3 spans 15 amino acids. The V gene's germline CDR1 is ENHRY and CDR2 SYGVKD. The CDR3 DNA sequence: TGTGCCATCAAGGAAAGCGGGAGGGCCCAGAGAGAGCAGTTCTTC. The encoded protein is CAIKESGRAQREQFF.

The chain is built from TRBV6-4 and TRBJ1-2; D is undetermined. This CDR3 has 16 amino acids. In germline, CDR1 is MRHNA, CDR2 SNTAGT. V was shortened by 0 bases and J by 2 bases, with 13 bases between the two germline ends. The CDR3 reads CASSDSNSHHNYGYTF. CDR3 DNA: TGTGCCAGCAGTGACTCGAACAGCCACCACAACTATGGCTACACCTTC.

The chain carries TRBV7-8 and TRBJ2-2, with 8 bases that match TRBD1. V dropped 2 bases and J dropped 7; count of bases not matched to a gene: 6. The germline V gene has CDR1 SGHVS and CDR2 FQNEAQ. The CDR3 sequence is 15 residues long. CDR3 sequence: CASSLMQGANGELFF. Written as DNA, the CDR3 is TGTGCCAGCAGCTTAATGCAGGGGGCTAACGGGGAGCTGTTTTTT.

The chain is built from TRBV19 and TRBJ1-1; 8 bases fit TRBD1. The CDR3 is 14 residues long. The germline CDR1 and CDR2 sequences are LNHDA and SQIVND (reference sequence). With V trimmed by 7 bases and J by 4 bases, 8 bases remained unmatched. CDR3 protein: CASNHRGRATEAFF. CDR3 bases: TGTGCCAGTAACCACAGGGGGAGGGCCACTGAAGCTTTCTTT.

The chain recombines TRBV6-2 or TRBV6-3 with TRBJ2-7, with TRBD1 as a possible D gene (6 bases). Germline values: CDR1 MNHEY, CDR2 SVGEGT. Trimming removed 4 bases at V and 5 bases at J, with 18 bases between. The CDR3 is 15 residues long. In DNA, the CDR3 is TGTGCCAGCAGTTCAGGGATCCCCAGGGGCCACGAGCAGTACTTC. Translating it yields CASSSGIPRGHEQYF.

This clone has just one count. The chain employs TRBV18 and TRBJ2-2, with D tentatively TRBD1 (5 bases). Trimming took off 0 bases at V and 7 bases at J, with 9 bases between the two ends. The germline CDR1 and CDR2 sequences are KGHSH and LQKENI. The CDR3 totals 14 residues. CDR3 nucleotides: TGTGCCAGCTCACCACCGTCAGGGTTCGGGGAGCTGTTTTTT. Translation: CASSPPSGFGELFF.

The V gene is TRBV29-1, the J gene TRBJ2-4; maybe TRBD1 (5 bases). V was cut by 4 bases and J by 4 bases, with 14 bases left in between. The CDR3 has 14 amino acids. CDR1 is SQVTM and CDR2 is ANQGSEA in the germline V gene. Here the CDR3 reads CSVALGPGKNIQYF. The CDR3 bases are TGCAGCGTTGCCCTCGGACCAGGGAAAAACATTCAGTACTTC. The whole variable domain, remainder taken from reference TRBV29-1 and TRBJ2-4, is SAVISQKPSRDICQRGTSLTIQCQVDSQVTMMFWYRQQPGQSLTLIATANQGSEATYESGFVIDKFPISRPNLTFSTLTVSNMSPEDSSIYLCSVALGPGKNIQYFGAGTRLSVL.